Shown below are 23 T cell receptor beta chains from a single sample sequenced in a study of OX40 agonist ivuxolimab in advanced cancers. Produced via immunoSEQ multiplex PCR; TCRdb's table is partial and in-frame only. The repertoire holds approximately 70,000 clones, with more than 75% as singletons. The source material was CD4+ or CD8+ T cells sorted from blood, sampled in a trial of the OX40 agonist ivuxolimab. These receptors originate from an adult with an advanced solid tumor such as melanoma, head and neck, liver or kidney cancer.

A remark on this clone: The sample contains more than one DNA sequence encoding this CDR3. The genes are TRBV5-4 and TRBJ2-3; D gene unclear. V shed 4 bases and J shed 2 bases, with 14 bases lying between them. The germline CDR1 and CDR2 sequences are SGHNT and YYREEE (reference sequence). This CDR3 comprises 15 residues. The CDR3 here is CASSPRAGTTDTQYF. CDR3 sequence (DNA): TGTGCCAGCAGCCCAAGGGCAGGAACCACAGATACGCAGTATTTT. The full variable domain, completed using reference TRBV5-4 and TRBJ2-3, is ETGVTQSPTHLIKTRGQQVTLRCSSQSGHNTVSWYQQALGQGPQFIFQYYREEENGRGNFPPRFSGLQFPNYSSELNVNALELDDSALYLCASSPRAGTTDTQYFGPGTRLTVL.

The chain joins TRBV19 to TRBJ2-7; TRBD1 is a possible D gene (6 bases). The CDR3 is made up of 15 amino acids. Trimming shortened V by 6 bases and J by 3 bases, and 18 bases separated the two germline ends. The germline CDR1 and CDR2 sequences are LNHDA and SQIVND (reference sequence). In nucleotides, the CDR3 is TGTGCCAGTAGATTATCCGGGACAACGTACTACGAGCAGTACTTC. Amino acid sequence: CASRLSGTTYYEQYF.

The V gene is TRBV2, the J gene TRBJ2-1, with a tentative D call TRBD2 (6 bases). The CDR3 is made up of 11 amino acids. CDR1 SNHLY and CDR2 FYNNEI come from the germline V gene. V was cut by 6 bases and J by 8 bases, with 8 bases left in between. This CDR3 is CASRLADEQFF. CDR3 bases: TGTGCCAGCAGACTAGCCGATGAGCAGTTCTTC.

V and J are TRBV9 and TRBJ2-2; 8 bases fit TRBD1. V shed 3 bases, J shed 3 bases, and the junction held 13 bases outside the gene matches. This CDR3 is built from 18 residues. Germline V gene lookup returns CDR1 SGDLS and CDR2 YYNGEE. CDR3 protein: CASSDPGTGYSYTGELFF. The CDR3, as DNA: TGTGCCAGCAGCGATCCCGGGACAGGATATTCCTACACCGGGGAGCTGTTTTTT.

This clone was counted a single time. This chain connects TRBV5-6 to TRBJ2-5; TRBD1 aligns across 7 bases. The DNA matches TRBJ2-7 better at its end, which makes the J call doubtful. Germline V gives CDR1 SGHDT, CDR2 YYEEEE. The CDR3 sequence is 13 residues long. The CDR3 bases are TGTGCCAGCAGCTCGGGACAGTCCTACGAGCAGTACTTC. Its translation: CASSSGQSYEQYF.

The chain uses TRBV19 and TRBJ2-1; the match to TRBD2 covers 7 bases. Unmatched junction bases numbered 11, after V lost 7 bases and J lost 8 bases. The germline V gene encodes CDR1 LNHDA and CDR2 SQIVND (reference sequence). The CDR3 has 14 residues. The DNA of the CDR3 is TGTGCCAGTAAAGGGGTGGGAGGGCACTATGAGCAGTTCTTC. This encodes CASKGVGGHYEQFF.

V and J are TRBV18 and TRBJ1-1; weak D call: TRBD1 (6 bases). CDR1 and CDR2 from the germline V gene are KGHSH and LQKENI. Deletions cut 0 bases from V and 6 bases from J, with 14 bases between. CDR3 size: 15 residues. The CDR3 reads CASSPPSGGDAEAFF. In DNA, the CDR3 is TGTGCCAGCTCACCACCGTCCGGGGGCGACGCTGAAGCTTTCTTT.

This clone was seen a single time. This chain connects TRBV4-3 to TRBJ2-1; no definite D call. Germline-derived CDR1 and CDR2 are LGHNA and YSLEER. This CDR3 region has 15 residues. Trimming shortened V by 0 bases and J by 7 bases, and 13 bases separated the two germline ends. In nucleotides, the CDR3 is TGCGCCAGCAGCCAAGATTGGGGTTATAGGAATGAGCAGTTCTTC. Protein sequence: CASSQDWGYRNEQFF.

The chain is built from TRBV7-3 and TRBJ2-5; no definite D call. Germline V gene lookup returns CDR1 SGHTA and CDR2 FQGTGA. The CDR3 sequence is 13 residues long. V lost 4 bases and J lost 3, with 9 bases in between. The CDR3 loop reads CASSSRLEETQYF. The CDR3 DNA reads as TGTGCCAGCAGCTCACGCCTGGAAGAGACCCAGTACTTC.

The CDR3 protein is CASSPSTGGGADTQYF. The CDR3 DNA follows: TGTGCCAGCTCACCCTCGACTGGAGGGGGAGCAGATACGCAGTATTTT. The chain is built from TRBV18 and TRBJ2-3; the D call may be TRBD1 or TRBD2 (6 bases each). Germline V lookup: CDR1 KGHSH, CDR2 LQKENI. The CDR3 is 16 residues long. Trimming shortened V by 3 bases and J by 4 bases, and 17 bases separated the two germline ends.

This clone occurred a few times. The V and J genes are TRBV27 and TRBJ1-1; a weak D match, TRBD1 (6 bases). CDR1 is MNHEY and CDR2 is SMNVEV in the germline V gene (reference sequence). The CDR3 loop spans 16 amino acids. Trimming shortened V by 2 bases and J by 1 base, and 14 bases separated the two germline ends. CDR3: CASSLLDGGPNTEAFF. The CDR3 nucleotides read TGTGCCAGCAGTTTACTAGACGGGGGGCCGAACACTGAAGCTTTCTTT.

This sequence joins TRBV11-3 and TRBJ2-2, with D perhaps matching TRBD1 or TRBD2 (5 bases each). Deletions cut 5 bases from V and 8 bases from J, with 21 bases between. Germline loops: CDR1 SGHNT, CDR2 YENEEA. The CDR3 contains 16 residues. The CDR3 here is CASSKGWLAIGGELFF. The CDR3 DNA sequence: TGTGCCAGCAGCAAGGGGTGGCTAGCTATAGGTGGGGAGCTGTTTTTT. Full variable domain (rest looked up from reference TRBV11-3 and TRBJ2-2): EAGVVQSPRYKIIEKKQPVAFWCNPISGHNTLYWYLQNLGQGPELLIRYENEEAVDDSQLPKDRFSAERLKGVDSTLKIQPAELGDSAVYLCASSKGWLAIGGELFFGEGSRLTVL.

The chain has TRBV6-5 and TRBJ2-4; D is undetermined. CDR1 and CDR2 from the germline V gene are MNHEY and SVGAGI. V lost 0 bases and J lost 2, with 8 bases in between. The CDR3 is 15 residues long. The CDR3, as DNA: TGTGCCAGCAGTTACTCGTGGGGAACCAAAAACATTCAGTACTTC. Translated: CASSYSWGTKNIQYF.

The chain combines TRBV5-4 with TRBJ2-2, with TRBD2 matching over 7 bases. Trimming took 4 bases from V and 4 from J; bases not matched to a gene: 4. The CDR3 consists of 14 residues. Germline assignment: CDR1 SGHNT and CDR2 YYREEE (reference sequence). CDR3: CASSPAGVTGELFF. CDR3 sequence (DNA): TGTGCCAGCAGCCCGGCGGGGGTCACCGGGGAGCTGTTTTTT.

This clone has a handful of counts. The rearrangement links TRBV5-4 to TRBJ2-7; D is undetermined. Trimming pared 0 bases from V and 4 bases from J, leaving 8 bases between. The CDR3 spans 13 residues. Germline V lookup: CDR1 SGHNT, CDR2 YYREEE (reference sequence). CDR3 sequence reads: CASSLELTYEQYF. The CDR3, as DNA: TGTGCCAGCAGCTTGGAACTCACGTACGAGCAGTACTTC.

This clone was observed a few times. The chain recombines TRBV5-1 with TRBJ1-6, with D possibly TRBD1 on 6 matching bases. This CDR3 is 15 amino acids long. Looked up from germline, CDR1 is SGHRS and CDR2 is YFSETQ. V was cut by 3 bases and J by 13 bases, with 20 bases left in between. The CDR3 DNA follows: TGCGCCAGCAGCTCGGAGGGGGAAATGAGCAGGCCCCTCCACTTT. It translates to CASSSEGEMSRPLHF.

The chain links TRBV6-1 to TRBJ2-2; 12 bases match TRBD2. Trimming cost V 0 bases and J 8 bases; bases outside gene matches: 4. CDR3 length: 16 residues. CDR1 MNHNS and CDR2 SASEGT come from the germline V gene. The CDR3 coding sequence is TGTGCCAGCAGTGAAGCGCGACTAGCGGGAGATGGGGAGCTGTTTTTT. It encodes CASSEARLAGDGELFF.

CDR3 bases: TGTGCCAGTAGTGGAGCGGGGGGGCCGCCAGAGACCCAGTACTTC. Translation gives CASSGAGGPPETQYF. V and J are TRBV19 and TRBJ2-5, with 10 bases aligning to TRBD2. This CDR3 is 15 amino acids long. Per the germline V gene, CDR1 is LNHDA and CDR2 is SQIVND (reference sequence). After removal of 5 bases from V and 4 bases from J, the junction contained 7 bases not matched to a gene.

The rearrangement uses TRBV6-5 and TRBJ2-5; D ambiguous. The germline V gene has CDR1 MNHEY and CDR2 SVGAGI. V lost 2 bases to trimming and J lost 6 bases, with 4 bases between them. The CDR3 is made up of 11 amino acids. The CDR3, as DNA: TGTGCCAGCAGTTACGCTAAGACCCAGTACTTC. Its protein product is CASSYAKTQYF.

The V and J genes are TRBV28 and TRBJ2-2, with 10 nucleotides matching TRBD2. The V segment lost 5 bases and the J segment 7 bases; nucleotides outside the gene matches: 10. This CDR3 region has 16 residues. Germline assignment: CDR1 MDHEN and CDR2 SYDVKM. CDR3: CASSGNTRTSGGELFF. The CDR3 DNA is TGTGCCAGCAGTGGGAACACCCGGACTAGCGGCGGGGAGCTGTTTTTT.

V usage is TRBV4-1 and J usage is TRBJ2-3; D may match TRBD1 or TRBD2 (7 bases each). CDR3 length: 14 amino acids. Trimming took 5 bases from V and 6 from J, leaving 15 bases between them. Germline V gene lookup returns CDR1 MGHRA and CDR2 YSYEKL. This CDR3 is CASSTRQGGDTQYF. DNA of the CDR3: TGCGCCAGCAGCACCCGACAGGGAGGGGATACGCAGTATTTT.

V gene TRBV27 combines with J gene TRBJ1-5; D gene uncertain. V lost 6 bases, J lost 6 bases, and 9 bases lay in between. Germline loops: CDR1 MNHEY, CDR2 SMNVEV (reference sequence). This CDR3 is 12 amino acids long. CDR3 amino acids: CASREGGQPQHF. The DNA for the CDR3 is TGTGCCAGCAGGGAGGGAGGTCAGCCCCAGCATTTT.

The chain joins TRBV6-1 to TRBJ2-2; D is perhaps TRBD2 (7 bases). V lost 7 bases to trimming and J lost 4 bases, with 13 bases between them. This CDR3 is 14 amino acids long. Per the germline V gene, CDR1 is MNHNS and CDR2 is SASEGT. CDR3 residues: CASTGGAGTGELFF. The CDR3 DNA is TGTGCCAGCACTGGGGGGGCGGGCACCGGGGAGCTGTTTTTT.